Listed here are 22 T cell receptor beta chains from one sample, sequenced in a study of cytomegalovirus exposure and HLA in healthy donors. In the PCR, 60 Vbeta and 13 Jbeta primers were used. Only in-frame clones appear in the TCRdb table, and some are missing; sequencing was by immunoSEQ multiplex PCR. Found here are approximately 110,000 clones, approximately 78% of them singletons; the top ten hold about 8.2%. Input material: PBMCs. These receptors were obtained from a woman between 40 and 50 years old in good health and CMV-seropositive.

This clone showed up just once. This chain uses TRBV2 with TRBJ2-7; TRBD1 matches at 8 bases. The CDR3 covers 14 residues. Per germline, CDR1 SNHLY and CDR2 FYNNEI. The J segment lost 2 bases and the V segment lost 8 bases, leaving 8 bases of the junction unmatched. The CDR3 spells CASCYEQGAYEQYF. CDR3 sequence (DNA): TGTGCCAGCTGTTATGAACAGGGGGCCTACGAGCAGTACTTC.

V gene TRBV9 combines with J gene TRBJ2-3, with TRBD2 matching over 9 bases. V lost 0 bases and J lost 4; bases outside the gene matches: 9. Germline V CDR1 and CDR2: SGDLS, YYNGEE. This CDR3 has 17 residues. As DNA, the CDR3 is TGTGCCAGCAGCGTAGCTGGGGCGGGGGGGACCCCAGATACGCAGTATTTT. Translating it yields CASSVAGAGGTPDTQYF. Looking up the rest from reference TRBV9 and TRBJ2-3 gives the full variable domain: DSGVTQTPKHLITATGQRVTLRCSPRSGDLSVYWYQQSLDQGLQFLIQYYNGEERAKGNILERFSAQQFPDLHSELNLSSLELGDSALYFCASSVAGAGGTPDTQYFGPGTRLTVL.

The chain has TRBV4-1 and TRBJ1-1; TRBD1 might be the D (5 bases). CDR1 is MGHRA, CDR2 YSYEKL, per germline. The CDR3 runs 11 residues. V was cut by 5 bases and J by 9 bases, with 10 bases left in between. CDR3 protein: CASSVPDKAFF. The CDR3 DNA sequence: TGCGCCAGCAGCGTCCCGGACAAAGCTTTCTTT.

This clone was recorded a few times. CDR3 residues: CSVAGLAASAEAFF. The CDR3 nucleotides are TGCAGCGTTGCAGGGCTCGCTGCTAGCGCTGAAGCTTTCTTT. The V call is TRBV29-1, the J call TRBJ1-1; tentatively, D is TRBD1 (5 bases). V was clipped by 4 bases and J by 6 bases, with 18 bases between them. Germline V CDR1 and CDR2: SQVTM, ANQGSEA. The CDR3 has 14 amino acids.

The V gene is TRBV15, the J gene TRBJ2-2, with a weak D call TRBD1 (5 bases). Deletions cut 2 bases from V and 15 bases from J, with 19 bases between. The length of the CDR3 is 14 residues. Germline CDR1 reads LNHNV; CDR2 reads YYDKDF (reference sequence). DNA of the CDR3: TGTGCCACCAGCAGATCCCTTCAGGGTTCAACGGTGTTTTTT. This translates into CATSRSLQGSTVFF.

CDR3 in amino acids: CAISEGTEGQFF. CDR3 DNA sequence: TGTGCCATCAGTGAGGGGACAGAGGGGCAGTTCTTC. The V gene is TRBV10-3, the J gene TRBJ2-1, with 7 bases aligning to TRBD1. Germline CDR1 and CDR2: ENHRY and SYGVKD. With 2 bases clipped from V and 12 bases from J, the junction kept 4 bases outside the gene matches. The CDR3 is 12 amino acids.

The chain combines TRBV4-3 with TRBJ1-5; tentatively, D is TRBD1 (6 bases). CDR1 is LGHNA, CDR2 YSLEER, per germline. Deletions cut 5 bases from V and 2 bases from J, with 13 bases between. The CDR3 totals 15 residues. CDR3 protein: CASSWTAIGNQPQHF. For the CDR3, the DNA is TGCGCCAGCAGCTGGACAGCCATAGGCAATCAGCCCCAGCATTTT.

This chain joins TRBV6-1 and TRBJ1-2; 10 nucleotides align to TRBD1. The CDR3 covers 13 residues. V lost 10 bases to trimming and J lost 2 bases; unmatched junction nucleotides: 4. In germline, CDR1 is MNHNS, CDR2 SASEGT. CDR3 nucleotide sequence: TGTGCCACCGGGACAGGGGAAAACTATGGCTACACCTTC. Residues: CATGTGENYGYTF.

The chain carries TRBV5-1 and TRBJ2-1; 13 bases line up with TRBD2. The germline CDR1 and CDR2 sequences are SGHRS and YFSETQ. V was clipped by 1 base and J by 4 bases; unmatched bases: 8. This CDR3 is built from 18 residues. This CDR3 is CASSLTLAGGVPYNEQFF. The CDR3 nucleotides read TGCGCCAGCAGCTTGACACTAGCGGGGGGGGTACCTTACAATGAGCAGTTCTTC.

The chain has TRBV6-6 and TRBJ2-7; 7 bases are shared with TRBD2. Germline V lookup: CDR1 MNHNY, CDR2 SVGAGI (reference sequence). The ends lost 6 bases at V and 0 bases at J; junction bases unmatched: 8. The CDR3 sequence is 15 residues long. The CDR3 here is CASRPGTISSYEQYF. The CDR3 DNA reads TGTGCCAGCAGGCCCGGGACTATAAGCTCCTACGAGCAGTACTTC.

This clone was detected only once. This sequence joins TRBV7-9 and TRBJ1-1; no firm D call. Germline-derived CDR1 and CDR2 are SEHNR and FQNEAQ (reference sequence). Trimming stripped 2 bases from V and 1 base from J, with 11 bases between. The CDR3 runs to 15 residues. The CDR3 bases are TGTGCCAGCAGCTTATATAGAGGGTGGAACACTGAAGCTTTCTTT. The encoded protein is CASSLYRGWNTEAFF.

This clone was seen just once. This chain joins TRBV10-3 and TRBJ2-1, with 10 bases that match TRBD2. The CDR3 sequence is 15 residues long. Germline-derived CDR1 and CDR2 are ENHRY and SYGVKD. V dropped 4 bases and J dropped 4; count of bases not matched to a gene: 4. The CDR3 nucleotides read TGTGCCATCAGTGGGACTAGCGGCCAATACAATGAGCAGTTCTTC. This encodes CAISGTSGQYNEQFF.

This chain connects TRBV28 to TRBJ2-7; TRBD2 is a possible D gene (6 bases). The CDR3 contains 14 residues. With 4 bases removed from V and 7 bases from J, the gap between germline ends came to 17 bases. Germline-derived CDR1 and CDR2 are MDHEN and SYDVKM. The CDR3 DNA is TGTGCCAGCAGTTATTCGGGGGTTTGGGATGAGCAGTACTTC. The encoded protein is CASSYSGVWDEQYF.

This sequence joins TRBV5-1 and TRBJ1-4; TRBD1 matches at 8 bases. The germline gives CDR1 SGHRS, CDR2 YFSETQ. Trimming took 0 bases from V and 5 from J; bases not matched to a gene: 3. The CDR3 spans 15 residues. This chain's CDR3 is CASSLEGQVNEKLFF. In DNA form, the CDR3 reads TGCGCCAGCAGCTTGGAGGGACAGGTCAATGAAAAACTGTTTTTT.

The gene calls are TRBV7-2 and TRBJ2-7, with 7 bases identical to TRBD2. The CDR3 consists of 12 residues. Germline CDR1 SGHTA, CDR2 FQGNSA. With V trimmed by 5 bases and J by 3 bases, 1 base remained unmatched. The CDR3 sequence: CASSPGGYEQYF. CDR3 DNA: TGTGCCAGCAGCCCGGGGGGCTACGAGCAGTACTTC.

The chain recombines TRBV9 with TRBJ2-2, with D perhaps matching TRBD1 (5 bases). The CDR3 is 19 residues long. V lost 1 base and J 0 bases, leaving 19 bases between the germline ends. Germline CDR1 SGDLS, CDR2 YYNGEE. CDR3 amino acids: CASSVPTGRHHSNTGELFF. The CDR3 region has the DNA TGTGCCAGCAGCGTACCCACAGGTAGACACCATTCGAACACCGGGGAGCTGTTTTTT.

This clone rates as medium-sized (0.01 to 0.1%). As DNA, the CDR3 is TGCGCCAGCAGATCGGACAGGACCTACGAGCAGTACTTC. Protein: CASRSDRTYEQYF. J is TRBJ2-7 and V is TRBV10-2; TRBD1 agrees at 7 bases. CDR3 size: 13 residues. V shed 6 bases, J shed 2 bases, and the junction held 4 bases outside the gene matches. From germline, CDR1 is WSHSY and CDR2 SAAADI.

This chain uses TRBV2 with TRBJ2-7; 15 bases align to TRBD2. Germline CDR1 reads SNHLY; CDR2 reads FYNNEI. J was trimmed by 12 bases and V by 6 bases; bases with no gene match: 15. The CDR3 loop spans 16 amino acids. CDR3 region: CASSPGLAGGPSRPYF. The CDR3 region has the DNA TGTGCCAGCAGCCCGGGACTAGCGGGGGGCCCTTCGCGTCCGTACTTC.

This clone showed up just once. The chain recombines TRBV18 with TRBJ2-5, with TRBD1 identical over 7 bases. The CDR3 has 14 residues. Germline V gene lookup returns CDR1 KGHSH and CDR2 LQKENI. V trimming: 3 bases; J trimming: 3 bases; junction bases outside the gene matches: 4. CDR3 in DNA: TGTGCCAGCTCACCTATGGGACAGAAAGAGACCCAGTACTTC. Translated: CASSPMGQKETQYF.

This clone has a handful of counts. V gene TRBV5-1 combines with J gene TRBJ1-4; D is ambiguous. The CDR3 runs 14 residues. Trimming removed 2 bases at V and 0 bases at J, with 5 bases between. The germline V gene has CDR1 SGHRS and CDR2 YFSETQ. CDR3 sequence reads: CASSFSATNEKLFF. The CDR3 DNA reads TGCGCCAGCAGCTTCAGTGCAACTAATGAAAAACTGTTTTTT.

The CDR3 loop is CASSPLTSPGQGQAGPEKLFF. CDR3 coding DNA: TGTGCCAGCTCACCACTAACCTCCCCGGGACAGGGACAGGCTGGGCCGGAAAAACTGTTTTTT. This rearrangement joins TRBV18 to TRBJ1-4; the match to TRBD1 covers 9 bases. J was trimmed by 8 bases and V by 1 base; bases with no gene match: 23. The germline CDR1 and CDR2 sequences are KGHSH and LQKENI. The CDR3 loop spans 21 amino acids.

The chain is built from TRBV6-1 and TRBJ1-5, with TRBD1 identical over 9 bases. The ends lost 6 bases at V and 4 bases at J; junction bases unmatched: 7. This CDR3 is 15 amino acids long. From germline, CDR1 is MNHNS and CDR2 SASEGT. This chain's CDR3 is CASRRQGVSNQPQHF. CDR3 DNA sequence: TGTGCCAGCAGAAGACAGGGGGTCTCTAATCAGCCCCAGCATTTT.